This is a list of T cell receptor beta chains from one sample in a study of OX40 agonist ivuxolimab in advanced cancers. Generated by immunoSEQ multiplex PCR, the TCRdb table keeps only in-frame clones and is missing some. The table has roughly 34,000 clones, about nine tenths seen once. The material was CD4+ or CD8+ T cells sorted from blood, obtained in a trial of the OX40 agonist ivuxolimab. Receptor source: an adult with an advanced solid tumor such as melanoma, head and neck, liver or kidney cancer. The CDR3 runs from the conserved cysteine through the conserved F or W. D genes are given only for firm matches. The size of a clone is reported for some rows only, either as once, few or many, or as a class for expanded clones.

J gene: TRBJ2-7
CDR3 length: 15
V gene: TRBV9
clone size: -
D gene: -
CDR3 DNA: TGTGCCAGCAGCGTAGGGGTTGAGAGCTCCTACGAGCAGTACTTC
CDR3 protein: CASSVGVESSYEQYF

J gene: TRBJ1-1
CDR3 length: 13
V gene: TRBV7-9
clone size: few
D gene: -
CDR3 DNA: TGTGCCAGCGTTCCCTCAGCTAACACTGAAGCTTTCTTT
CDR3 protein: CASVPSANTEAFF

J gene: TRBJ1-6
CDR3 length: 15
V gene: TRBV7-3
clone size: -
D gene: -
CDR3 DNA: TGTGCCAGCAGCTTAGGGGGGGTATCGGATTCACCCCTCCACTTT
CDR3 protein: CASSLGGVSDSPLHF

J gene: TRBJ2-1
CDR3 length: 15
V gene: TRBV7-3
clone size: -
D gene: -
CDR3 DNA: TGTGCCAGCAGCTTAACGGGGACAATGTACAATGAGCAGTTCTTC
CDR3 protein: CASSLTGTMYNEQFF

J gene: TRBJ1-5
CDR3 length: 15
V gene: TRBV18
clone size: -
D gene: -
CDR3 DNA: TGTGCCAGCTCACCTTACGGAACTTCCAATCAGCCCCAGCATTTT
CDR3 protein: CASSPYGTSNQPQHF

J gene: TRBJ2-5
CDR3 length: 18
V gene: TRBV28
clone size: once
D gene: -
CDR3 DNA: TGTGCCAGCAGTCCCGCAGGGTCAGGGGGGAGGAGGAGAGAGACCCAGTACTTC
CDR3 protein: CASSPAGSGGRRRETQYF

J gene: TRBJ1-1
CDR3 length: 16
V gene: TRBV28
clone size: -
D gene: -
CDR3 DNA: TGTGCCAGCAGTTTAGTAGCACGTAGGGAGTCCACTGAAGCTTTCTTT
CDR3 protein: CASSLVARRESTEAFF

J gene: TRBJ1-1
CDR3 length: 13
V gene: TRBV4-1
clone size: few
D gene: -
CDR3 DNA: TGCGCCAGCAGCCAGGCAATGAACACTGAAGCTTTCTTT
CDR3 protein: CASSQAMNTEAFF

J gene: TRBJ2-7
CDR3 length: 12
V gene: TRBV11-2
clone size: -
D gene: -
CDR3 DNA: TGTGCCAGCAGCTTACAGGGGTACGAGCAGTACTTC
CDR3 protein: CASSLQGYEQYF

J gene: TRBJ2-1
CDR3 length: 14
V gene: TRBV10-1
clone size: -
D gene: -
CDR3 DNA: TGCGCCAGCAGTACCGGGGGAGCGGGCAATGAGCAGTTCTTC
CDR3 protein: CASSTGGAGNEQFF